This is a list of T cell receptor beta chains from one sample in a study of Graves' ophthalmopathy and Graves' hyperthyroidism. Each CDR3 protein is one row after TCRdb ran MiXCR on the multiplex PCR reads. The repertoire holds about 620,000 distinct CDR3 sequences, with about 20% as singletons. Sequencing input: peripheral blood. Receptor source: a woman younger than 35 with stable Graves' hyperthyroidism. Some clones in this sample may be carry-over from other donors' samples. Both conserved end residues are trimmed from each CDR3.

V gene	J gene	CDR3 protein
TRBV12-3/TRBV12-4	TRBJ1-5	ASSLSRSAPH
TRBV12-5	TRBJ2-7	ASGATSGTSVYEQY
TRBV11-1	TRBJ2-4	ASSFVRLAGGNGQNIKY
TRBV7-9	TRBJ1-2	ASSLVGQNYGYT
TRBV6-2/TRBV6-3	TRBJ2-2	ATGGIGELF
TRBV6-1	TRBJ1-2	ASDGRDRKSSYGYT
TRBV24-1	TRBJ2-2	ATSDFEGGPPGELF
TRBV27	TRBJ2-7	ASSYGRLNEQY
TRBV12-3/TRBV12-4	TRBJ1-6	ASSVGQGAHSPLH
TRBV2	TRBJ2-5	ASDYQETQY
TRBV3-1	TRBJ1-2	ASSRNSGARGYT
TRBV30	TRBJ1-1	AWSFPENTEAF
TRBV5-4	TRBJ1-5	ASSYSGSNQPQH
TRBV27	TRBJ1-1	ASGGQGVAEAF
TRBV11-1	TRBJ1-2	ASSLMQGAANYGYT
TRBV20-1	TRBJ1-1	SATQGWGEAF
TRBV20-1	TRBJ1-3	SARSSTGPHSGNTIY
TRBV10-3	TRBJ1-1	AIKGLGGTEAF
TRBV7-9	TRBJ2-5	ASSRGSAPPQETQY
TRBV10-3	TRBJ1-2	AISESPGTGYT
TRBV28	TRBJ2-5	ASSLSLAGGPATHRETQY
TRBV12-3/TRBV12-4	TRBJ1-2	ASSLGRRGLVYGYT
TRBV10-3	TRBJ2-5	AISGTSGGLQETQY